The 8 T cell receptor beta chains in this list originate from one sample, sequenced in a study of T cell repertoires in cytomegalovirus infection. Using its own MiXCR run on the reads, TCRdb lists one record per CDR3 protein. The table records approximately 910,000 distinct CDR3 sequences, roughly 30% of them present only once. The antigens these receptors bind are not known. This material consisted of cultured CD8+ T cells from PBMCs, taken from culture after CMV antigen stimulation. The receptors were gathered from a human donor in good health (CMV status not recorded). Some clones in this sample may be carry-over from other donors' samples.

V usage is TRBV27 and J usage is TRBJ2-1, with D perhaps TRBD1 (6 bases). CDR1 is MNHEY and CDR2 is SMNVEV in the germline V gene (reference sequence). The CDR3 extends over 14 amino acids. With 3 bases removed from V and 5 bases from J, the gap between germline ends came to 11 bases. This CDR3 reads CASSFGQSHNEQFF. CDR3 DNA: TGTGCCAGCAGTTTCGGACAGAGTCACAATGAGCAGTTCTTC.

The chain joins TRBV12-3 or TRBV12-4 to TRBJ1-1; 12 bases align to TRBD1. The V and J ends lost 6 bases and 7 bases, in that order; junction bases with no gene match: 15. The CDR3 sequence is 17 residues long. Written as DNA, the CDR3 is TGTGCCAGCAGCCCCCTCGGGACAGGGGGCACTACGGTTGAAGCTTTCTTT. It codes for CASSPLGTGGTTVEAFF.

The chain joins TRBV27 to TRBJ2-3, with a possible D match to TRBD2 (5 bases). V was cut by 7 bases and J by 3 bases, with 17 bases left in between. This CDR3 has 15 amino acids. Looked up from germline, CDR1 is MNHEY and CDR2 is SMNVEV (reference sequence). CDR3: CASTSTIISTDTQYF. Written as DNA, the CDR3 is TGTGCCAGCACCTCGACTATTATATCGACAGATACGCAGTATTTT.

J is TRBJ2-2 and V is TRBV12-3 or TRBV12-4, with TRBD1 matching over 9 bases. The ends lost 8 bases at V and 5 bases at J; junction bases unmatched: 9. The CDR3 has 15 residues. CDR3 sequence reads: CASENRDRVTGELFF. The DNA of the CDR3 is TGTGCCAGCGAAAACCGGGACAGGGTTACCGGGGAGCTGTTTTTT.

The chain uses TRBV12-3 or TRBV12-4 and TRBJ2-1; D is undetermined. With 7 bases removed from V and 5 bases from J, the gap between germline ends came to 9 bases. The CDR3 has 12 residues. The CDR3: CASKGTHNEQFF. CDR3 in DNA: TGTGCCAGCAAGGGTACCCACAATGAGCAGTTCTTC.

The J gene is TRBJ2-3, the V gene TRBV6-1; D may be TRBD2 (6 bases). The CDR3 runs to 17 residues. Trimming cost V 1 base and J 0 bases, with 14 bases left between them. CDR1 and CDR2 (germline): MNHNS, SASEGT. This CDR3 is CASSEGRAGISTDTQYF. In nucleotides, the CDR3 is TGTGCCAGCAGTGAAGGGAGGGCAGGGATTAGCACAGATACGCAGTATTTT.

Turning to this clonotype: Since no conserved phenylalanine or tryptophan closes the CDR3, a read error is the likely cause. The chain uses TRBV7-8 and TRBJ2-7; TRBD1 or TRBD2 may be the D gene (5 bases each). The germline V and J ends were trimmed by 5 bases and 6 bases, with 14 bases remaining between them. The V gene's germline CDR1 is SGHVS and CDR2 FQNEAQ. The CDR3 length is 13 residues. CDR3 DNA sequence: TGTGCCAGCAGCCGTAGTGGGGACCCCGAGCAGTACTCC. Amino acid sequence: CASSRSGDPEQYS.

This clonotype was found once. A read error may explain this, as a much larger clone is one base away. V usage is TRBV7-3 and J usage is TRBJ1-1; D not resolved. Trimming pared 6 bases from V and 10 bases from J, leaving 15 bases between. Germline assignment: CDR1 SGHTA and CDR2 FQGTGA. CDR3 length: 12 residues. The DNA for the CDR3 is TGTGCCAGCAGATTACTTCCCGTTCGAGCTTTCTTT. It yields the protein CASRLLPVRAFF.